The 27 T cell receptor beta chains reported below all come from one sample, sequenced in a study of T cells in Graves' hyperthyroidism and ophthalmopathy. The CDR3 regions of TCR beta were amplified from RNA transcripts. Researchers ran a first-round RT-PCR on the TCR CDR3 using the HTBI primer set. TCRdb reprocessed the multiplex PCR reads via MiXCR and lists one record per CDR3 protein. The sample lists 650,000 to 750,000 distinct CDR3 sequences, 14% occurring once. Material: blood. These receptors were obtained from a woman under 30 with Graves' hyperthyroidism.

In this sample, this clonotype turned up a few times. The rearrangement joins TRBV5-1 to TRBJ2-3; 8 nucleotides line up with TRBD1. Germline loops: CDR1 SGHRS, CDR2 YFSETQ. The CDR3 is 17 residues long. Trimming removed 0 bases from V and 5 bases from J; junction bases left unmatched: 11. The CDR3 region has the DNA TGCGCCAGCAGCTTGGAGGGGACCGCCGGGACAGGAGATACGCAGTATTTT. It specifies CASSLEGTAGTGDTQYF.

This clonotype came up many times. The chain employs TRBV12-3 or TRBV12-4 and TRBJ1-4; 7 bases are a match to TRBD1. The CDR3 is made up of 16 amino acids. The J segment lost 3 bases and the V segment lost 2 bases, leaving 6 bases of the junction unmatched. The CDR3 region has the DNA TGTGCCAGCAGTTTACGCGTGACAGGGTCTAATGAAAAACTGTTTTTT. It specifies CASSLRVTGSNEKLFF.

This clonotype came up many times. The CDR3 region is CSARGLQGLLGYTF. The CDR3 bases are TGCAGTGCTAGAGGGCTACAGGGTTTGCTTGGCTACACCTTC. The rearrangement uses TRBV20-1 and TRBJ1-2, with TRBD1 as a possible D gene (6 bases). Germline CDR1 DFQATT, CDR2 SNEGSKA (reference sequence). The CDR3 is 14 residues long. The germline V and J ends were trimmed by 1 base and 7 bases, with 16 bases remaining between them.

The rearrangement joins TRBV2 to TRBJ1-1, with D possibly TRBD1 on 5 matching bases. V was trimmed by 7 bases and J by 10 bases, leaving 16 bases between them. This CDR3 comprises 12 residues. CDR1 is SNHLY and CDR2 is FYNNEI in the germline V gene. The chain's CDR3 is CASMQGAPRAFF. The CDR3 region has the DNA TGTGCCAGCATGCAGGGAGCTCCTCGAGCTTTCTTT.

This sequence joins TRBV4-3 and TRBJ2-1, with unresolved D. CDR3 size: 18 residues. The germline gives CDR1 LGHNA, CDR2 YSLEER. Trimming pared 0 bases from V and 0 bases from J, leaving 15 bases between. For the CDR3, the DNA is TGCGCCAGCAGCCAAGATCCCTATAGGGCCTTCTCCTACAATGAGCAGTTCTTC. It translates to CASSQDPYRAFSYNEQFF.

Note on this clonotype: Since a much larger clone is just one base distant, this may be a read error. J is TRBJ2-7 and V is TRBV6-6; no firm D call. The germline CDR1 and CDR2 sequences are MNHNY and SVGAGI (reference sequence). V was clipped by 1 base and J by 0 bases, with 7 bases between them. The CDR3 loop spans 14 amino acids. The CDR3 DNA reads as TGTGCCAGCAGTTACTTGGCTAGCTCCTACGAGCAGTACTTC. This codes for CASSYLASSYEQYF.

The chain uses TRBV20-1 and TRBJ2-5, with 11 bases identical to TRBD2. The CDR3 is 15 amino acids. The ends lost 4 bases at V and 4 bases at J; junction bases unmatched: 8. Germline loops: CDR1 DFQATT, CDR2 SNEGSKA (reference sequence). The DNA of the CDR3 is TGCAGTGCTACTGGGACTAGCGGAGGCGGAGAGACCCAGTACTTC. It yields the protein CSATGTSGGGETQYF.

The chain uses TRBV6-2 or TRBV6-3 and TRBJ2-3; 9 bases agree with TRBD1. The CDR3 spans 15 residues. Trimming at V came to 2 bases and at J to 3 bases, leaving 3 bases not matched to a gene. Germline V gene data show CDR1 as MNHEY and CDR2 as SVGEGT. Here the CDR3 reads CASSYLGQGTDTQYF. The CDR3 region has the DNA TGTGCCAGCAGTTACCTGGGACAGGGAACAGATACGCAGTATTTT.

This clonotype has just a few counts. The chain recombines TRBV9 with TRBJ2-3; 9 bases agree with TRBD1. Germline V gene lookup returns CDR1 SGDLS and CDR2 YYNGEE. V lost 4 bases, J lost 4 bases, and 7 bases stayed unmatched. The CDR3 has 15 amino acids. As DNA, the CDR3 is TGTGCCAGCAGCCCTGCGGACAGGGGCCCAGATACGCAGTATTTT. It is translated as CASSPADRGPDTQYF.

The sample holds many counts of this clonotype. The V gene is TRBV28, the J gene TRBJ2-7; 7 bases are a match to TRBD2. The CDR3 has 14 amino acids. Unmatched junction bases numbered 9, after V lost 5 bases and J lost 5 bases. CDR1 MDHEN and CDR2 SYDVKM come from the germline V gene. DNA for the CDR3: TGTGCCAGCAGTCCACGGACTAGATCGGACGAGCAGTACTTC. Its translation is CASSPRTRSDEQYF.

This chain joins TRBV29-1 and TRBJ2-3, with TRBD2 matching 7 bases. This CDR3 has 14 amino acids. Germline CDR1 reads SQVTM; CDR2 reads ANQGSEA. J gave up 6 bases and V 6 bases, and 12 bases lay outside the gene matches. The CDR3 nucleotides are TGCAGCGTGGACGGTGGCGGGAGAGTGGATACGCAGTATTTT. Translation: CSVDGGGRVDTQYF.

Many counts were recorded for this clonotype. The chain joins TRBV2 to TRBJ2-7; D gene uncertain. The CDR3 is 13 amino acids. Per germline, CDR1 SNHLY and CDR2 FYNNEI. Trimming cost V 10 bases and J 6 bases, with 19 bases left between them. The CDR3 here is CANRNPSGREQYF. Here the CDR3 DNA reads TGTGCCAACCGGAACCCATCCGGCCGCGAGCAGTACTTC.

This clonotype was picked up one time. This chain links TRBV10-3 with TRBJ1-1; no firm D call. This CDR3 has 13 amino acids. V lost 7 bases, J lost 2 bases, and 11 bases lay in between. The V gene's germline CDR1 is ENHRY and CDR2 SYGVKD. The CDR3 DNA sequence: TGTGCCATCACCCGGTTGATTAACACTGAAGCTTTCTTT. It is translated as CAITRLINTEAFF.

The chain carries TRBV20-1 and TRBJ2-2, with D tentatively TRBD1 (6 bases). CDR3 length equals 16 residues. Germline V gene data show CDR1 as DFQATT and CDR2 as SNEGSKA (reference sequence). Trimming shortened V by 0 bases and J by 7 bases, and 18 bases separated the two germline ends. CDR3: CSARDPGADLHGELFF. The CDR3 DNA follows: TGCAGTGCTAGAGACCCAGGGGCCGATTTGCACGGGGAGCTGTTTTTT.

This clonotype turned up a few times. The gene calls are TRBV28 and TRBJ1-2; 9 positions agree with TRBD1. Per germline, CDR1 MDHEN and CDR2 SYDVKM. The CDR3 is made up of 16 amino acids. Trimming cost V 3 bases and J 7 bases; bases outside gene matches: 12. CDR3 in DNA: TGTGCCAGCAGTTTGTCCCCCAGGACAGGGGCTGTTGGCTACACCTTC. This encodes CASSLSPRTGAVGYTF.

The V call is TRBV7-8, the J call TRBJ1-4, with D possibly matching TRBD1 (6 bases). Germline loops: CDR1 SGHVS, CDR2 FQNEAQ. The CDR3 extends over 14 amino acids. V was shortened by 5 bases and J by 3 bases, with 10 bases between the two germline ends. CDR3 coding DNA: TGTGCCAGCAGCCCTAGGGGGTCTAATGAAAAACTGTTTTTT. This sequence encodes CASSPRGSNEKLFF. Drawing the rest from reference TRBV7-8 and TRBJ1-4, the complete variable domain is GAGVSQSPRYKVAKRGQDVALRCDPISGHVSLFWYQQALGQGPEFLTYFQNEAQLDKSGLPSDRFFAERPEGSVSTLKIQRTQQEDSAVYLCASSPRGSNEKLFFGSGTQLSVL.

This chain links TRBV20-1 with TRBJ2-3; TRBD2 aligns across 11 bases. Germline lookup yields CDR1 DFQATT and CDR2 SNEGSKA (reference sequence). J lost 3 bases, V lost 1 base, and 3 bases had no gene match. The CDR3 totals 15 residues. CDR3 coding DNA: TGCAGTGCTAGAGCCCTAGCGGGAGGTACAGATACGCAGTATTTT. Its protein is CSARALAGGTDTQYF.

This chain links TRBV7-9 with TRBJ2-5, with D uncertain. The V gene lost 2 bases and the J gene lost 5 bases, with 6 bases spanning the gap. The CDR3 is 12 residues long. The V gene's germline CDR1 is SEHNR and CDR2 FQNEAQ (reference sequence). In DNA, the CDR3 is TGTGCCAGCAGCTTACGTGTGGAGACCCAGTACTTC. It specifies CASSLRVETQYF. Drawing the rest from reference TRBV7-9 and TRBJ2-5, the complete variable domain is DTGVSQNPRHKITKRGQNVTFRCDPISEHNRLYWYRQTLGQGPEFLTYFQNEAQLEKSRLLSDRFSAERPKGSFSTLEIQRTEQGDSAMYLCASSLRVETQYFGPGTRLLVL.

This clonotype was counted many times. This chain links TRBV27 with TRBJ2-5; D is undetermined. Per germline, CDR1 MNHEY and CDR2 SMNVEV (reference sequence). Trimming removed 6 bases from V and 1 base from J, with 15 bases in between. The CDR3 length is 15 residues. CDR3 region: CASSPRTAAQETQYF. DNA of the CDR3: TGTGCCAGCAGCCCCCGTACGGCGGCCCAAGAGACCCAGTACTTC.

This clonotype appeared a single time. The CDR3 here is CASSGSGAGTDTQYF. In DNA, the CDR3 is TGTGCCAGTAGTGGCAGCGGGGCTGGCACAGATACGCAGTATTTT. The V and J genes are TRBV19 and TRBJ2-3; 7 bases are a match to TRBD2. CDR1 LNHDA and CDR2 SQIVND come from the germline V gene (reference sequence). The CDR3 is made up of 15 amino acids. Germline trimming cut 5 bases from V and 1 base from J; bases unmatched to any gene: 6. The whole variable domain, remainder taken from reference TRBV19 and TRBJ2-3, is DGGITQSPKYLFRKEGQNVTLSCEQNLNHDAMYWYRQDPGQGLRLIYYSQIVNDFQKGDIAEGYSVSREKKESFPLTVTSAQKNPTAFYLCASSGSGAGTDTQYFGPGTRLTVL.

The chain recombines TRBV10-2 with TRBJ2-3; 10 bases agree with TRBD2. The junction had 5 bases not matched to a gene; V was cut back by 8 bases and J by 3 bases. This CDR3 is 14 amino acids long. Germline CDR1 and CDR2: WSHSY and SAAADI. In DNA form, the CDR3 reads TGCGCCAGCGTACTAGCGGGATCGACAGATACGCAGTATTTT. Its translation: CASVLAGSTDTQYF.

This clonotype was seen a handful of times. This may arise from a read error, as a much more abundant clone is one base away. The V and J genes are TRBV11-2 and TRBJ2-2, with 9 bases identical to TRBD1. From germline, CDR1 is SGHAT and CDR2 FQNNGV. This CDR3 spans 17 amino acids. CDR3 protein: CARSLSLQGAGTGELFF. The CDR3 DNA sequence: TGTGCCCGCAGCTTATCCCTACAGGGGGCAGGTACCGGGGAGCTGTTTTTT.

This clonotype has ten or more counts. The rearrangement links TRBV19 to TRBJ2-3; 9 bases fit TRBD1. CDR3 size: 16 residues. CDR1 and CDR2 from the germline V gene are LNHDA and SQIVND (reference sequence). The ends lost 4 bases at V and 4 bases at J; junction bases unmatched: 9. The CDR3 coding sequence is TGTGCCAGTAGTAGGAACAGGGGGCGAAAAGCAGATACGCAGTATTTT. Translated: CASSRNRGRKADTQYF.

This clonotype was observed at least ten times. The CDR3, as DNA: TGTGCCAGCAGTCACAGGGCCCCTGAAGCTTTCTTT. This encodes CASSHRAPEAFF. The chain has TRBV12-3 or TRBV12-4 and TRBJ1-1; a possible D gene is TRBD1 (6 bases). The CDR3 length is 12 residues. With 5 bases removed from V and 6 bases from J, the gap between germline ends came to 10 bases.

This clonotype was detected many times. This sequence joins TRBV3-1 and TRBJ2-7; 11 bases are shared with TRBD1. V trimming: 0 bases; J trimming: 1 base; junction bases outside the gene matches: 2. The CDR3 consists of 16 residues. CDR1 and CDR2 from the germline V gene are LGHDT and YNNKEL (reference sequence). CDR3 amino acids: CASSQEGTGGSYEQYF. For the CDR3, the DNA is TGTGCCAGCAGCCAAGAAGGGACAGGGGGTTCCTACGAGCAGTACTTC.

This clonotype was recorded at least ten times. The chain is built from TRBV11-3 and TRBJ2-1; D remains unclear. This CDR3 has 15 amino acids. The V and J ends lost 5 bases and 0 bases respectively, with 11 bases between them. The germline V gene has CDR1 SGHNT and CDR2 YENEEA. The CDR3, as DNA: TGTGCCAGCAGCCCCCTTAGTGTCTCCTACAATGAGCAGTTCTTC. Protein: CASSPLSVSYNEQFF. Full variable domain (rest looked up from reference TRBV11-3 and TRBJ2-1): EAGVVQSPRYKIIEKKQPVAFWCNPISGHNTLYWYLQNLGQGPELLIRYENEEAVDDSQLPKDRFSAERLKGVDSTLKIQPAELGDSAVYLCASSPLSVSYNEQFFGPGTRLTVL.

V is TRBV6-1 and J is TRBJ1-5; 9 nucleotides match TRBD1. This CDR3 contains 14 residues. Germline assignment: CDR1 MNHNS and CDR2 SASEGT. J lost 5 bases, V lost 6 bases, and 5 bases had no gene match. CDR3 sequence (DNA): TGTGCCAGCAGAGCGGGACAGGGTTATCAGCCCCAGCATTTT. It is translated as CASRAGQGYQPQHF.